This paragraph covers one T cell receptor beta chain sequence. Its antigen is currently unknown. The data were obtained in a study of T cell repertoires in cytomegalovirus infection. TCRdb re-called the reads through MiXCR, storing one row per CDR3 protein. The sample holds approximately 1,000,000 distinct CDR3 sequences; 30% to 40% are singletons and the top ten take 10% to 15%. Germline V gene lookup returns CDR1 ENHRY and CDR2 SYGVKD. The ends were cut back, 8 bases at V and 4 bases at J, with 15 bases in the middle. The CDR3 totals 13 residues. The TCR was taken from a human donor in good health (CMV status not recorded). Some clones in this sample may be carry-over from other donors' samples. The starting material was cultured CD8+ T cells from PBMCs, obtained from culture after CMV antigen stimulation. The chain is built from TRBV10-3 and TRBJ2-7; maybe TRBD1 (6 bases). CDR3 sequence (DNA): TGTGCCATCTTATCGGACAGTCGTTACGAGCAGTACTTC. As protein: CAILSDSRYEQYF.